The entry below gives a single TCR beta chain sequence along with its context. The antigen remains unidentified. These data originate in a study of siplizumab effects on memory and regulatory T cells. Study outcomes and limitations: Naive T cells appeared more varied than memory cells and looked like key alloresponse contributors.

This CDR3 spans 13 amino acids. Germline V lookup: CDR1 MNHNS, CDR2 SASEGT. The V end lost 6 bases, the J end lost 4 bases, and 7 bases lay between the germline ends. The method was immunoSEQ multiplex PCR; TCRdb's version includes in-frame clones alone and lacks a portion of them. The sample lists 100,000 to 120,000 clones, around nine tenths occurring once. This sequence joins TRBV6-1 and TRBJ2-6; D is ambiguous. The sequenced sample consisted of CD4+ T cells sorted from blood. The TCR sequence derives from a human donor in good health. The CDR3 nucleotides are TGTGCCAGCAGGGTACAGGGGGCCAACGTCCTGACTTTC. Its translation: CASRVQGANVLTF.